A single sample gave rise to the 27 T cell receptor beta chains below, sequenced in a study of CD8 T cells in ankylosing spondylitis. TCRdb passed the 5' RACE reads through MiXCR, listing each CDR3 protein once. Of around 22,000 distinct CDR3 sequences listed, 10% to 15% are singletons. Sequenced sample: blood. The receptors shown here come from a male donor with ankylosing spondylitis or in good health (not recorded which).

The chain carries TRBV20-1 and TRBJ2-3; 7 bases map to TRBD2. The germline CDR1 and CDR2 sequences are DFQATT and SNEGSKA (reference sequence). The CDR3 is 15 amino acids. J was trimmed by 4 bases and V by 4 bases; bases with no gene match: 11. CDR3 sequence: CSAIGVAGVADTQYF. In nucleotides, the CDR3 is TGCAGTGCTATTGGGGTGGCGGGAGTGGCAGATACGCAGTATTTT.

This clonotype was seen more than once but under ten times. The J gene is TRBJ1-5, the V gene TRBV5-5; TRBD1 matches at 7 bases. Germline CDR1 SGHKS, CDR2 YYEKEE (reference sequence). V shed 4 bases and J 4 bases; nucleotides not matched to a gene: 5. This CDR3 contains 14 residues. This CDR3 reads CASSLGRGNQPQHF. DNA of the CDR3: TGTGCCAGCAGCCTGGGCAGGGGGAATCAGCCCCAGCATTTT.

This clonotype was recorded many times. This sequence joins TRBV3-1 and TRBJ2-2; no clear D. V was clipped by 2 bases and J by 6 bases, with 1 base between them. The CDR3 extends over 11 amino acids. From germline, CDR1 is LGHDT and CDR2 YNNKEL (reference sequence). The chain's CDR3 is CASSQSGELFF. The CDR3 DNA reads as TGTGCCAGCAGCCAATCCGGGGAGCTGTTTTTT. Supplemented by reference TRBV3-1 and TRBJ2-2, the full variable domain reads DTAVSQTPKYLVTQMGNDKSIKCEQNLGHDTMYWYKQDSKKFLKIMFSYNNKELIINETVPNRFSPKSPDKAHLNLHINSLELGDSAVYFCASSQSGELFFGEGSRLTVL.

The chain employs TRBV20-1 and TRBJ2-2; D might be TRBD1 (5 bases). V was pared by 2 bases and J by 4 bases, with 11 bases between. CDR1 is DFQATT, CDR2 SNEGSKA, per germline (reference sequence). The CDR3 length is 14 residues. The CDR3 loop reads CSARPRQFTGELFF. The CDR3, as DNA: TGCAGTGCTAGACCCCGACAGTTCACCGGGGAGCTGTTTTTT.

The rearrangement joins TRBV6-2 or TRBV6-3 to TRBJ2-1; possibly TRBD2 for D (5 bases). The CDR3 is made up of 17 amino acids. The V gene's germline CDR1 is MNHEY and CDR2 SVGEGT. Trimming shortened V by 5 bases and J by 6 bases, and 23 bases separated the two germline ends. In nucleotides, the CDR3 is TGTGCCAGCAGTCGTGCTTCGAGCGGCCCAATAAGCAATGAGCAGTTCTTC. This translates into CASSRASSGPISNEQFF.

In this sample, this clonotype turned up many times. The V call is TRBV12-5, the J call TRBJ2-2, with 7 bases identical to TRBD1. CDR3 length: 16 residues. The V gene's germline CDR1 is LGHNT and CDR2 FRNRAP. V lost 3 bases to trimming and J lost 4 bases; unmatched junction nucleotides: 8. The CDR3 here is CASGFIAGGATGELFF. Here the CDR3 DNA reads TGTGCTAGTGGTTTCATCGCAGGGGGTGCCACCGGGGAGCTGTTTTTT.

Many counts were recorded for this clonotype. The V gene is TRBV28, the J gene TRBJ1-4, with 9 bases fitting TRBD1. The germline V gene has CDR1 MDHEN and CDR2 SYDVKM. There are 14 residues in the CDR3. The V gene end was trimmed by 6 bases and the J gene end by 6 bases; junction bases not matched to a gene: 5. CDR3 sequence reads: CASRTGQGHEKLFF. The CDR3 DNA sequence: TGTGCCAGCAGGACGGGACAGGGTCATGAAAAACTGTTTTTT. The whole variable domain, filled in from reference TRBV28 and TRBJ1-4, reads DVKVTQSSRYLVKRTGEKVFLECVQDMDHENMFWYRQDPGLGLRLIYFSYDVKMKEKGDIPEGYSVSREKKERFSLILESASTNQTSMYLCASRTGQGHEKLFFGSGTQLSVL.

This clonotype showed up many times. The chain employs TRBV20-1 and TRBJ2-2; the D is unclear. This CDR3 comprises 14 residues. Germline V gene sequence: CDR1 DFQATT, CDR2 SNEGSKA (reference sequence). The ends were cut back, 4 bases at V and 4 bases at J, with 13 bases in the middle. CDR3 sequence reads: CSAKGPLGTGELFF. CDR3 nucleotides: TGCAGTGCTAAGGGTCCTTTGGGCACCGGGGAGCTGTTTTTT.

The V and J genes are TRBV6-2 or TRBV6-3 and TRBJ2-1; 9 bases map to TRBD2. V was clipped by 7 bases and J by 4 bases; unmatched bases: 8. The germline V gene encodes CDR1 MNHEY and CDR2 SVGEGT. The CDR3 spans 15 residues. The CDR3 loop reads CASTHRLAGYNEQFF. Here the CDR3 DNA reads TGTGCCAGCACTCATCGGCTAGCGGGGTACAATGAGCAGTTCTTC.

The chain employs TRBV29-1 and TRBJ2-2; 8 bases agree with TRBD2. CDR3 length: 16 amino acids. J lost 1 base, V lost 1 base, and 5 bases had no gene match. Germline-derived CDR1 and CDR2 are SQVTM and ANQGSEA. The CDR3, as DNA: TGCAGCGTTGAAGTTGTTAGCGGGGTGAACACCGGGGAGCTGTTTTTT. Translated: CSVEVVSGVNTGELFF.

The rearrangement uses TRBV7-9 and TRBJ1-1; D unresolved. The ends were cut back, 1 base at V and 0 bases at J, with 15 bases in the middle. This CDR3 is built from 17 residues. Germline V CDR1 and CDR2: SEHNR, FQNEAQ (reference sequence). The DNA for the CDR3 is TGTGCCAGCAGCTTAGTCGTCTCAACCCTAATGAACACTGAAGCTTTCTTT. As protein: CASSLVVSTLMNTEAFF.

This clonotype came up many times. J is TRBJ2-5 and V is TRBV20-1; 9 positions match TRBD2. Trimming removed 1 base from V and 6 bases from J; junction bases left unmatched: 6. The CDR3 is made up of 14 amino acids. The germline V gene has CDR1 DFQATT and CDR2 SNEGSKA (reference sequence). The CDR3 DNA is TGCAGTGCTAGAGTTAGCGGGGGCGGGAAGACCCAGTACTTC. Translation: CSARVSGGGKTQYF.

The chain employs TRBV20-1 and TRBJ2-1, with unresolved D. V gave up 7 bases and J gave up 0 bases, with 7 bases separating them. CDR3 length equals 12 residues. The germline CDR1 and CDR2 sequences are DFQATT and SNEGSKA (reference sequence). CDR3 nucleotides: TGCAGTGGTGAAGGCTCCTACAATGAGCAGTTCTTC. Translated: CSGEGSYNEQFF.

CDR3 bases: TGTGCCAGCAGCCCCGACAGAAAAAGCGAGCAGTTCTTC. Encoded protein: CASSPDRKSEQFF. The rearrangement joins TRBV7-9 to TRBJ2-1; D possibly corresponds to TRBD1 (5 bases). The CDR3 consists of 13 residues. Germline V gene sequence: CDR1 SEHNR, CDR2 FQNEAQ (reference sequence). Trimming removed 5 bases at V and 10 bases at J, with 15 bases between.

This rearrangement joins TRBV7-7 to TRBJ2-5, with D hard to call. This CDR3 comprises 14 residues. Between the trimmed V and J ends, which lost 5 bases and 5 bases, there was a span of 15 bases. Germline-derived CDR1 and CDR2 are SSHAT and FNYEAQ (reference sequence). This CDR3 reads CASSRVRLEETQYF. The CDR3 nucleotides are TGTGCCAGCAGCAGGGTTAGGTTGGAGGAGACCCAGTACTTC. Looking up the rest from reference TRBV7-7 and TRBJ2-5 gives the full variable domain: GAGVSQSPRYKVTKRGQDVTLRCDPISSHATLYWYQQALGQGPEFLTYFNYEAQPDKSGLPSDRFSAERPEGSISTLTIQRTEQRDSAMYRCASSRVRLEETQYFGPGTRLLVL.

This clonotype was observed at least ten times. This chain links TRBV4-3 with TRBJ2-1; 9 nucleotides agree with TRBD2. From germline, CDR1 is LGHNA and CDR2 YSLEER. J gave up 3 bases and V 0 bases, and 3 bases lay outside the gene matches. The CDR3 spans 16 residues. CDR3 coding DNA: TGCGCCAGCAGCCAAGAAGGGACTAGCAGCTACAATGAGCAGTTCTTC. Protein: CASSQEGTSSYNEQFF.

The table lists this clonotype with many counts. The chain joins TRBV7-2 to TRBJ2-3; D perhaps matches TRBD1 (7 bases). Germline V gives CDR1 SGHTA, CDR2 FQGNSA. The CDR3 is 15 residues long. Deletions cut 5 bases from V and 1 base from J, with 13 bases between. CDR3 in DNA: TGTGCCAGCAGCGACGACAGGGAGGGCACAGATACGCAGTATTTT. Residues: CASSDDREGTDTQYF.

This sequence joins TRBV12-3 or TRBV12-4 and TRBJ2-5; 7 nucleotides align to TRBD1. V was clipped by 5 bases and J by 4 bases; unmatched bases: 7. The CDR3 sequence is 14 residues long. CDR3 coding DNA: TGTGCCAGCAGTCCGACAGGGCGAGGAGAGACCCAGTACTTC. This sequence encodes CASSPTGRGETQYF.

V and J are TRBV29-1 and TRBJ1-4; tentatively, D is TRBD1 (6 bases). V gave up 6 bases and J gave up 4 bases, with 18 bases separating them. Germline CDR1 and CDR2: SQVTM and ANQGSEA. The CDR3 runs to 15 residues. As DNA, the CDR3 is TGCAGCGTGGTTGAACAGGGCCCGATTAATGAAAAACTGTTTTTT. Translation: CSVVEQGPINEKLFF. Together with reference TRBV29-1 and TRBJ1-4, the CDR3 gives the full variable domain: SAVISQKPSRDICQRGTSLTIQCQVDSQVTMMFWYRQQPGQSLTLIATANQGSEATYESGFVIDKFPISRPNLTFSTLTVSNMSPEDSSIYLCSVVEQGPINEKLFFGSGTQLSVL.

This clonotype was seen more than once but under ten times. This rearrangement joins TRBV6-5 to TRBJ2-3; 9 bases line up with TRBD2. V was clipped by 5 bases and J by 3 bases; unmatched bases: 6. This CDR3 contains 15 residues. Germline lookup yields CDR1 MNHEY and CDR2 SVGAGI. Here the CDR3 reads CASSPLAGWTDTQYF. The CDR3, as DNA: TGTGCCAGCAGTCCTCTAGCGGGGTGGACAGATACGCAGTATTTT.

Ten or more counts support this clonotype. This chain connects TRBV11-2 to TRBJ2-7; D gene ambiguous. The CDR3 loop spans 12 amino acids. The V gene lost 1 base and the J gene lost 2 bases, with 3 bases spanning the gap. Germline CDR1 reads SGHAT; CDR2 reads FQNNGV. The CDR3 here is CASSLAPYEQYF. In nucleotides, the CDR3 is TGTGCCAGCAGCTTAGCCCCCTACGAGCAGTACTTC.

The chain employs TRBV30 and TRBJ1-4; 9 positions match TRBD1. The CDR3 totals 13 residues. Per the germline V gene, CDR1 is GTSNPN and CDR2 is SVGIG (reference sequence). Trimming took 7 bases from V and 5 from J; bases not matched to a gene: 5. CDR3 in DNA: TGTGCCTCGCCCGGGACAGGGAATGAAAAACTGTTTTTT. This encodes CASPGTGNEKLFF.

In its sample, this clonotype was seen many times. The chain recombines TRBV3-1 with TRBJ2-1; either TRBD1 or TRBD2 may supply D (6 bases each). V dropped 0 bases and J dropped 1 base, with 13 bases sitting between them. CDR1 is LGHDT and CDR2 is YNNKEL in the germline V gene (reference sequence). The CDR3 is 17 residues long. The DNA for the CDR3 is TGTGCCAGCAGCCAAGATCGGTCGGGGGCGTCCTACAATGAGCAGTTCTTC. Translating it yields CASSQDRSGASYNEQFF.

This clonotype was counted at least ten times. The chain couples TRBV9 to TRBJ2-3; the match to TRBD2 covers 9 bases. The ends lost 7 bases at V and 5 bases at J; junction bases unmatched: 8. The CDR3 has 14 residues. CDR1 and CDR2 (germline): SGDLS, YYNGEE. DNA for the CDR3: TGTGCCAGCGGGGCGTTAGCGGGAGTAGATACGCAGTATTTT. Amino acids: CASGALAGVDTQYF.

The chain has TRBV6-6 and TRBJ2-2; D gene uncertain. Germline values: CDR1 MNHNY, CDR2 SVGAGI (reference sequence). The CDR3 covers 14 residues. Trimming stripped 2 bases from V and 7 bases from J, with 11 bases between. The CDR3 nucleotides are TGTGCCAGCAGTTACCATAATGAGGTCGGGGAGCTGTTTTTT. Amino acid sequence: CASSYHNEVGELFF.

This clonotype was seen repeatedly, ten times or more. This sequence joins TRBV4-2 and TRBJ2-2, with 15 positions matching TRBD2. The junction had 8 bases not matched to a gene; V was cut back by 0 bases and J by 3 bases. The germline gives CDR1 LGHNA, CDR2 YNFKEQ. This CDR3 region has 20 residues. The CDR3 reads CASSQDRTSGGEWDTGELFF. The CDR3 nucleotides read TGTGCCAGCAGCCAAGACCGGACTAGCGGGGGGGAATGGGACACCGGGGAGCTGTTTTTT.

V is TRBV14 and J is TRBJ2-1, with TRBD2 matching 10 bases. CDR3 size: 15 residues. Trimming removed 1 base from V and 9 bases from J; junction bases left unmatched: 6. Per germline, CDR1 SGHDN and CDR2 FVKESK. The CDR3 region has the DNA TGTGCCAGCAGCCAAGGAGCGGGAGGGACGGGTGAGCAGTTCTTC. Translated, it gives CASSQGAGGTGEQFF.